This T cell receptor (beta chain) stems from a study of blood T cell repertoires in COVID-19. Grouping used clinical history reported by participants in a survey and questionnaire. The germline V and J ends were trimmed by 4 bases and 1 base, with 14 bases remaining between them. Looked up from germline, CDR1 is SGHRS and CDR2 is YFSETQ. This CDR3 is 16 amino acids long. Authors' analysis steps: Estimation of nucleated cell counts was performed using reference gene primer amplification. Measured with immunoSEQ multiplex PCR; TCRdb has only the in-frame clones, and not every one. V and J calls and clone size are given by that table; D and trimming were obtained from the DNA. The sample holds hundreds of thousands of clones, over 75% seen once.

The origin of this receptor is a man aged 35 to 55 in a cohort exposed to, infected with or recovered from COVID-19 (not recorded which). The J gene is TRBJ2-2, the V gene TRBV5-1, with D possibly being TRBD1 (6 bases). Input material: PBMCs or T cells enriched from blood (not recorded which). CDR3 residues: CASSPQLGQNTGELFF. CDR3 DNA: TGCGCCAGCAGCCCCCAGCTGGGACAGAACACCGGGGAGCTGTTTTTT.